Below are 29 T cell receptor beta chains sequenced from a single sample in a study of T cell responses to AZD1222 COVID-19 vaccine. TCRdb's table, derived via immunoSEQ multiplex PCR, lists solely in-frame clones and lacks some. The sample shows 120,000 to 150,000 clones, 70% to 90% of them seen only once. The specimen was peripheral blood, collected 28 days after the second dose of the MenACWY control vaccine. The receptors come from an adult who received the MenACWY meningococcal vaccine as a control.

About this clone: Within the sample, other DNA sequences also encode this same CDR3. This rearrangement joins TRBV4-3 to TRBJ1-5; tentative D call: TRBD1 (5 bases). Germline CDR1 LGHNA, CDR2 YSLEER. V lost 0 bases and J lost 5, with 8 bases in between. CDR3 length: 14 amino acids. In DNA, the CDR3 is TGCGCCAGCAGCCAAGATTTGGGGGATCAGCCCCAGCATTTT. Its protein is CASSQDLGDQPQHF.

This chain links TRBV3-1 (or the pseudogene TRBV3-2) with TRBJ1-4; 11 bases agree with TRBD1. With V trimmed by 1 base and J by 10 bases, 8 bases remained unmatched. Germline V gene sequence: CDR1 LGHDT, CDR2 YNNKEL (reference sequence). CDR3 length: 16 residues. In DNA, the CDR3 is TGTGCCAGCAGCCAAGTACGGACAGGGGGCGCGGGAAAACTGTTTTTT. Amino acid sequence: CASSQVRTGGAGKLFF.

The chain has TRBV18 and TRBJ1-1, with 7 bases aligning to TRBD1. The CDR3 is 17 residues long. The V gene end was trimmed by 4 bases and the J gene end by 1 base; junction bases not matched to a gene: 12. CDR1 and CDR2 from the germline V gene are KGHSH and LQKENI. CDR3 loop: CASSLNSQGTGNTEAFF. DNA for the CDR3: TGTGCCAGCTCACTAAACTCACAGGGGACGGGGAACACTGAAGCTTTCTTT.

The chain joins TRBV7-3 to TRBJ2-2, with 7 bases identical to TRBD1. This CDR3 has 16 residues. CDR1 is SGHTA, CDR2 FQGTGA, per germline. V shed 5 bases and J 5 bases; nucleotides not matched to a gene: 11. The CDR3 DNA is TGTGCCAGCAGCCCAACCGCCGGGACAGCTACCGGGGAGCTGTTTTTT. As protein: CASSPTAGTATGELFF.

This chain uses TRBV7-3 with TRBJ2-3, with D perhaps being TRBD1 or TRBD2 (5 bases each). V was shortened by 2 bases and J by 4 bases, with 10 bases between the two germline ends. The CDR3 consists of 14 residues. CDR1 and CDR2 from the germline V gene are SGHTA and FQGTGA. The CDR3 reads CASSLGGLPDTQYF. The CDR3 region has the DNA TGTGCCAGCAGCTTAGGGGGTTTGCCAGATACGCAGTATTTT.

The J gene is TRBJ2-2, the V gene TRBV21-1; TRBD2 was called by the table and not checked on the DNA. TRBV21-1 is deemed a pseudogene. The CDR3 spans 10 residues. CDR3 sequence: CAGRTGELFF. The DNA for the CDR3 is TGTGCCGGGAGGACGGGGGAGCTGTTTTTT.

The chain combines TRBV27 with TRBJ2-2; D may be TRBD1 (6 bases). CDR3 length equals 15 residues. The germline CDR1 and CDR2 sequences are MNHEY and SMNVEV (reference sequence). V dropped 3 bases and J dropped 5 bases, with 13 bases sitting between them. CDR3 DNA: TGTGCCAGCAGTTTCGGTCGGCAGGGGACCGGGGAGCTGTTTTTT. Translated: CASSFGRQGTGELFF.

V gene TRBV7-2 combines with J gene TRBJ1-1; D not certain. Trimming took off 0 bases at V and 1 base at J, with 9 bases between the two ends. The CDR3 is 15 amino acids. CDR1 SGHTA and CDR2 FQGNSA come from the germline V gene. CDR3 coding DNA: TGTGCCAGCAGCTTAGCGGGCGTGGGGAACACTGAAGCTTTCTTT. Its protein product is CASSLAGVGNTEAFF. Together with reference TRBV7-2 and TRBJ1-1, the CDR3 gives the full variable domain: GAGVSQSPSNKVTEKGKDVELRCDPISGHTALYWYRQSLGQGLEFLIYFQGNSAPDKSGLPSDRFSAERTGGSVSTLTIQRTQQEDSAVYLCASSLAGVGNTEAFFGQGTRLTVV.

The chain employs TRBV28 and TRBJ1-2, with D possibly matching TRBD1 (5 bases). This CDR3 spans 16 amino acids. V lost 10 bases and J 2 bases, leaving 23 bases between the germline ends. Per the germline V gene, CDR1 is MDHEN and CDR2 is SYDVKM. This CDR3 reads CATVTGGDLYNYGYTF. In DNA, the CDR3 is TGTGCCACCGTAACTGGTGGGGACCTTTACAACTATGGCTACACCTTC.

The V and J genes are TRBV4-3 and TRBJ1-2; TRBD1 aligns across 7 bases. The germline V gene has CDR1 LGHNA and CDR2 YSLEER. Unmatched junction bases numbered 9, after V lost 0 bases and J lost 8 bases. The CDR3 runs to 15 residues. CDR3 loop: CASSQDRNRGGGYTF. The CDR3 region has the DNA TGCGCCAGCAGCCAAGACCGAAACAGGGGAGGGGGCTACACCTTC.

The gene calls are TRBV9 and TRBJ2-1, with TRBD2 matching 7 bases. The V segment lost 3 bases and the J segment 3 bases; nucleotides outside the gene matches: 6. The CDR3 is made up of 15 amino acids. Germline lookup yields CDR1 SGDLS and CDR2 YYNGEE. The CDR3 coding sequence is TGTGCCAGCAGCGGGAGGGCGGGAGTCTACAATGAGCAGTTCTTC. Encoded protein: CASSGRAGVYNEQFF.

The chain employs TRBV28 and TRBJ1-2; 8 nucleotides align to TRBD1. The CDR3 extends over 13 amino acids. Germline loops: CDR1 MDHEN, CDR2 SYDVKM. The trim removed 7 bases at V and 7 bases at J, leaving 8 bases unmatched. In nucleotides, the CDR3 is TGTGCCAGCAACACAGGGGGGGGGTCTGGCTACACCTTC. This encodes CASNTGGGSGYTF.

The V gene is TRBV9, the J gene TRBJ2-7; D possibly corresponds to TRBD1 (5 bases). V was shortened by 5 bases and J by 5 bases, with 14 bases between the two germline ends. Germline V lookup: CDR1 SGDLS, CDR2 YYNGEE. The CDR3 consists of 13 residues. CDR3 DNA sequence: TGTGCCAGCAGTCGGCAGCAGGGCGACGAGCAGTACTTC. Amino acids: CASSRQQGDEQYF.

This sequence joins TRBV4-3 and TRBJ1-5; D is possibly TRBD1 (6 bases). Germline CDR1 is LGHNA and CDR2 is YSLEER. The CDR3 length is 15 residues. Trimming shortened V by 5 bases and J by 7 bases, and 18 bases separated the two germline ends. The CDR3 reads CASSETSGGRQPQHF. The CDR3 coding sequence is TGCGCCAGCAGCGAGACGTCGGGGGGCCGGCAGCCCCAGCATTTT.

This clone has a handful of counts. The same CDR3 also results from other DNA sequences found in this sample. The rearrangement uses TRBV18 and TRBJ1-1, with D perhaps TRBD1 (6 bases). Looked up from germline, CDR1 is KGHSH and CDR2 is LQKENI. Between the trimmed V and J ends, which lost 1 base and 1 base, there was a span of 7 bases. This CDR3 contains 14 residues. The CDR3 here is CASSPQTGNTEAFF. In nucleotides, the CDR3 is TGTGCCAGCTCACCACAGACAGGGAACACTGAAGCTTTCTTT.

The chain employs TRBV5-1 and TRBJ1-5; D might be TRBD1 (5 bases). V lost 0 bases and J lost 4, with 11 bases in between. There are 15 residues in the CDR3. Germline V lookup: CDR1 SGHRS, CDR2 YFSETQ. The CDR3: CASSLDEGSNQPQHF. The CDR3 bases are TGCGCCAGCAGCTTGGATGAGGGGTCGAATCAGCCCCAGCATTTT.

The chain uses TRBV5-6 and TRBJ1-1; 8 bases line up with TRBD1. This CDR3 comprises 15 residues. Unmatched junction bases numbered 1, after V lost 0 bases and J lost 0 bases. CDR1 and CDR2 from the germline V gene are SGHDT and YYEEEE. The CDR3 coding sequence is TGTGCCAGCAGCTTGGGACAGGGGTTGAACACTGAAGCTTTCTTT. It yields the protein CASSLGQGLNTEAFF. Supplemented by reference TRBV5-6 and TRBJ1-1, the full variable domain reads DAGVTQSPTHLIKTRGQQVTLRCSPKSGHDTVSWYQQALGQGPQFIFQYYEEEERQRGNFPDRFSGHQFPNYSSELNVNALLLGDSALYLCASSLGQGLNTEAFFGQGTRLTVV.

The rearrangement joins TRBV5-1 to TRBJ1-3; D unresolved. Per germline, CDR1 SGHRS and CDR2 YFSETQ. With 0 bases removed from V and 7 bases from J, the gap between germline ends came to 8 bases. The CDR3 length is 13 residues. The CDR3 sequence: CASSLEAGNTIYF. DNA for the CDR3: TGCGCCAGCAGCTTGGAAGCAGGCAACACCATATATTTT. Drawing the rest from reference TRBV5-1 and TRBJ1-3, the complete variable domain is KAGVTQTPRYLIKTRGQQVTLSCSPISGHRSVSWYQQTPGQGLQFLFEYFSETQRNKGNFPGRFSGRQFSNSRSEMNVSTLELGDSALYLCASSLEAGNTIYFGEGSWLTVV.

This clone has at least ten counts. The chain is built from TRBV15 and TRBJ1-6; 8 bases are shared with TRBD1. The ends lost 0 bases at V and 8 bases at J; junction bases unmatched: 9. This CDR3 has 17 amino acids. Germline V gene sequence: CDR1 LNHNV, CDR2 YYDKDF (reference sequence). The CDR3 region is CATSRETPGQVYSPLHF. The CDR3 DNA follows: TGTGCCACCAGCAGAGAAACTCCGGGACAGGTCTATTCACCCCTCCACTTT. Variable domain in full (rest from reference TRBV15 and TRBJ1-6): DAMVIQNPRYQVTQFGKPVTLSCSQTLNHNVMYWYQQKSSQAPKLLFHYYDKDFNNEADTPDNFQSRRPNTSFCFLDIRSPGLGDTAMYLCATSRETPGQVYSPLHFGNGTRLTVT.

The rearrangement links TRBV15 to TRBJ2-5; 10 bases fit TRBD1. Trimming took 5 bases from V and 4 from J; bases not matched to a gene: 7. Germline V gene sequence: CDR1 LNHNV, CDR2 YYDKDF (reference sequence). This CDR3 contains 15 residues. CDR3 DNA sequence: TGTGCCACCAGCGTCCGGGACAGGGGCGCAGAGACCCAGTACTTC. This encodes CATSVRDRGAETQYF. Looking up the rest from reference TRBV15 and TRBJ2-5 gives the full variable domain: DAMVIQNPRYQVTQFGKPVTLSCSQTLNHNVMYWYQQKSSQAPKLLFHYYDKDFNNEADTPDNFQSRRPNTSFCFLDIRSPGLGDTAMYLCATSVRDRGAETQYFGPGTRLLVL.

The chain carries TRBV12-3 or TRBV12-4 and TRBJ2-7; D is perhaps TRBD1 or TRBD2 (5 bases each). The ends were cut back, 3 bases at V and 9 bases at J, with 12 bases in the middle. This CDR3 spans 12 amino acids. This chain's CDR3 is CASSLRDGAQYF. The CDR3 region has the DNA TGTGCCAGCAGTTTGAGGGACGGAGCGCAGTACTTC.

The CDR3 sequence is CATGRIQETQYF. The DNA of the CDR3 is TGTGCCACCGGACGGATCCAAGAGACCCAGTACTTC. The chain employs TRBV2 and TRBJ2-5; no clear D gene. This CDR3 contains 12 residues. V lost 10 bases and J 1 base, leaving 10 bases between the germline ends. The V gene's germline CDR1 is SNHLY and CDR2 FYNNEI.

V is TRBV7-2 and J is TRBJ2-3; D is unclear. CDR1 is SGHTA and CDR2 is FQGNSA in the germline V gene. The CDR3 totals 15 residues. Trimming took off 5 bases at V and 3 bases at J, with 15 bases between the two ends. CDR3 region: CASSLLQVLTDTQYF. DNA for the CDR3: TGTGCCAGCAGCCTACTACAAGTTCTAACAGATACGCAGTATTTT.

The chain links TRBV2 to TRBJ2-7; D is undetermined. With 6 bases removed from V and 1 base from J, the gap between germline ends came to 10 bases. The CDR3 totals 13 residues. Germline V gene data show CDR1 as SNHLY and CDR2 as FYNNEI. The CDR3 region is CASREWRSYEQYF. The CDR3 DNA sequence: TGTGCCAGCAGGGAGTGGAGATCCTACGAGCAGTACTTC.

The chain employs TRBV10-3 and TRBJ2-5; D unclear. The CDR3 consists of 13 residues. Germline V gene lookup returns CDR1 ENHRY and CDR2 SYGVKD. V lost 3 bases, J lost 1 base, and 6 bases lay in between. CDR3 in amino acids: CAISEQPQETQYF. The CDR3 nucleotides are TGTGCCATCAGTGAACAGCCCCAAGAGACCCAGTACTTC.

The V and J genes are TRBV27 and TRBJ2-3; no firm D call. The CDR3 totals 13 residues. V was trimmed by 5 bases and J by 4 bases, leaving 10 bases between them. From germline, CDR1 is MNHEY and CDR2 SMNVEV (reference sequence). CDR3 amino acids: CASSILLADTQYF. The CDR3 DNA sequence: TGTGCCAGCAGTATACTCCTTGCAGATACGCAGTATTTT.

The V gene is TRBV7-3, the J gene TRBJ1-5; TRBD1 matches 8 bases. The V segment lost 5 bases and the J segment 7 bases; nucleotides outside the gene matches: 10. Germline CDR1 SGHTA, CDR2 FQGTGA. The CDR3 covers 15 residues. CDR3 DNA: TGTGCCAGCAGCCTTACAGGGGGACTAGGACAGCCCCAGCATTTT. It specifies CASSLTGGLGQPQHF.

This clone was detected once. The chain has TRBV5-6 and TRBJ2-2, with 8 positions matching TRBD1. The CDR3 length is 15 residues. V lost 7 bases and J lost 0; bases outside the gene matches: 5. Germline V gene data show CDR1 as SGHDT and CDR2 as YYEEEE. Here the CDR3 reads CASCDRGANTGELFF. The CDR3 DNA reads TGTGCCAGCTGTGACAGGGGAGCGAACACCGGGGAGCTGTTTTTT.

This clone came up once. This chain joins TRBV4-3 and TRBJ2-7; D may match TRBD1 or TRBD2 (5 bases each). V was shortened by 3 bases and J by 2 bases, with 17 bases between the two germline ends. CDR1 and CDR2 from the germline V gene are LGHNA and YSLEER. This CDR3 spans 16 amino acids. CDR3 nucleotide sequence: TGCGCCAGCAGCCAGGCCACCGGGACGGGGCCCTACGAGCAGTACTTC. This gives the protein CASSQATGTGPYEQYF.